One sample yielded the 30 T cell receptor beta chains listed below, sequenced in a study of human T cells and chemical hapten exposure. This sample's time point: patch test 1, 2 weeks after DPC sensitization. Treatment described: therapeutic diphenylcyclopropenone sensitization with weekly scalp DPC. Sequencing started from total RNA isolated from unfractionated whole blood. One entry per CDR3 protein, called by TCRdb with MiXCR from the RACE reads. Of about 34,000 distinct CDR3 sequences in the sample, just under 6.5% were seen once. Sample: whole blood, taken in connection with sensitization to the hapten diphenylcyclopropenone (DPC). Every receptor here comes from a young woman with alopecia areata. Some clones in this sample may be carry-over from other donors' samples.

This clonotype counts as medium-sized. The chain joins TRBV12-3 or TRBV12-4 to TRBJ2-1, with a weak D call TRBD2 (5 bases). Trimming removed 6 bases from V and 8 bases from J, with 14 bases in between. This CDR3 has 13 amino acids. CDR3 sequence (DNA): TGTGCCAGCAGGGCAGGACTTCGCGATGAGCAGTTCTTC. Protein: CASRAGLRDEQFF.

This clonotype showed up just a few times. V usage is TRBV4-3 and J usage is TRBJ2-7; 10 positions match TRBD1. Germline V gene lookup returns CDR1 LGHNA and CDR2 YSLEER. CDR3 length: 15 amino acids. With V trimmed by 6 bases and J by 2 bases, 7 bases remained unmatched. The CDR3 bases are TGCGCCAGCAGTCCCGGGACAGGGGCTACCTACGAGCAGTACTTC. Protein product: CASSPGTGATYEQYF.

This clonotype turned up a few times. The V call is TRBV7-8, the J call TRBJ1-1; 9 bases fit TRBD1. The CDR3 contains 17 residues. Losses at the gene ends were 2 bases for V and 8 bases for J; bases not matched to a gene: 15. CDR1 is SGHVS and CDR2 is FQNEAQ in the germline V gene. This CDR3 is CASSLFGTGPTLYEAFF. In nucleotides, the CDR3 is TGTGCCAGCAGCTTATTTGGGACAGGGCCCACACTTTACGAAGCTTTCTTT. The full variable domain, in which reference TRBV7-8 and TRBJ1-1 provide the parts outside the CDR3, is GAGVSQSPRYKVAKRGQDVALRCDPISGHVSLFWYQQALGQGPEFLTYFQNEAQLDKSGLPSDRFFAERPEGSVSTLKIQRTQQEDSAVYLCASSLFGTGPTLYEAFFGQGTRLTVV.

This clonotype has more than one count but fewer than ten. This chain uses TRBV6-5 with TRBJ1-2, with a tentative D call TRBD1 (6 bases). CDR1 and CDR2 (germline): MNHEY, SVGAGI. V gave up 5 bases and J gave up 5 bases, with 12 bases separating them. CDR3 length: 13 residues. The CDR3 coding sequence is TGTGCCAGCAGTGGACAGAGCTTTTATGGCTACACCTTC. It specifies CASSGQSFYGYTF.

V is TRBV20-1 and J is TRBJ1-1, with TRBD1 identical over 8 bases. Germline V CDR1 and CDR2: DFQATT, SNEGSKA (reference sequence). This CDR3 comprises 13 residues. V was clipped by 1 base and J by 4 bases; unmatched bases: 2. CDR3 in amino acids: CSARVRGPTEAFF. CDR3 DNA: TGCAGTGCTAGAGTCAGGGGGCCCACTGAAGCTTTCTTT.

In its sample, this clonotype was seen a few times. This chain links TRBV6-6 with TRBJ1-5; D is unresolved. The CDR3 covers 16 residues. Between the trimmed V and J ends, which lost 2 bases and 1 base, there was a span of 12 bases. Germline V gives CDR1 MNHNY, CDR2 SVGAGI (reference sequence). Here the CDR3 DNA reads TGTGCCAGCAGTTACCCGAGGGAGGGAAGCAATCAGCCCCAGCATTTT. Amino acids: CASSYPREGSNQPQHF.

This chain connects TRBV6-6 to TRBJ2-3; D gene unclear. Trimming shortened V by 0 bases and J by 2 bases, and 15 bases separated the two germline ends. Per the germline V gene, CDR1 is MNHNY and CDR2 is SVGAGI (reference sequence). There are 17 residues in the CDR3. The CDR3 sequence: CASSYSPETGNTDTQYF. CDR3 nucleotide sequence: TGTGCCAGCAGTTACTCGCCCGAAACGGGCAACACAGATACGCAGTATTTT.

The sample holds a few counts of this clonotype. This sequence joins TRBV28 and TRBJ2-7; the D is unclear. Germline V CDR1 and CDR2: MDHEN, SYDVKM. V was pared by 5 bases and J by 4 bases, with 12 bases between. This CDR3 region has 13 residues. CDR3 region: CASSPPPLYEQYF. The CDR3 coding sequence is TGTGCCAGCAGTCCCCCGCCCCTTTACGAGCAGTACTTC.

In this sample, this clonotype turned up many times. The V gene is TRBV25-1, the J gene TRBJ1-4; TRBD1 might be the D (5 bases). Trimming pared 11 bases from V and 8 bases from J, leaving 21 bases between. Germline V CDR1 and CDR2: MGHDK, SYGVNS. This CDR3 is built from 14 residues. The CDR3, as DNA: TGTGCCGCATCCCGGGACCAAGCAGGGGAAAAACTGTTTTTT. The encoded protein is CAASRDQAGEKLFF.

This clonotype showed up many times. This chain uses TRBV6-6 with TRBJ2-6; D unclear. This CDR3 region has 13 residues. V lost 4 bases to trimming and J lost 2 bases, with 3 bases between them. The germline CDR1 and CDR2 sequences are MNHNY and SVGAGI (reference sequence). DNA for the CDR3: TGTGCCAGCAGTTGGGCTGGGGCCAACGTCCTGACTTTC. As protein: CASSWAGANVLTF.

The chain carries TRBV12-3 or TRBV12-4 and TRBJ2-5; 7 bases align to TRBD2. CDR3 length: 13 amino acids. The junction had 5 bases not matched to a gene; V was cut back by 6 bases and J by 4 bases. The CDR3 spells CASSSGLGETQYF. The CDR3 DNA follows: TGTGCCAGCAGCTCTGGACTAGGAGAGACCCAGTACTTC.

This clonotype was recorded at least ten times. The chain uses TRBV6-5 and TRBJ2-4; weak D call: TRBD2 (6 bases). There are 15 residues in the CDR3. Germline CDR1 is MNHEY and CDR2 is SVGAGI. The V end lost 5 bases, the J end lost 6 bases, and 17 bases lay between the germline ends. CDR3 amino acids: CASSKPGLPTNIQYF. Here the CDR3 DNA reads TGTGCCAGCAGTAAGCCGGGACTCCCAACAAACATTCAGTACTTC.

This clonotype was picked up many times. The chain uses TRBV12-3 or TRBV12-4 and TRBJ1-5, with D unclear. The V end was cut by 0 bases, the J end by 1 base, with 1 base between. The CDR3 sequence is 13 residues long. This chain's CDR3 is CASSLASNQPQHF. As DNA, the CDR3 is TGTGCCAGCAGTTTAGCGAGCAATCAGCCCCAGCATTTT.

V is TRBV10-3 and J is TRBJ2-5; a weak D match, TRBD1 (6 bases). This CDR3 has 13 amino acids. CDR1 and CDR2 from the germline V gene are ENHRY and SYGVKD. V was trimmed by 6 bases and J by 0 bases, leaving 8 bases between them. The chain's CDR3 is CAISWTDQETQYF. As DNA, the CDR3 is TGTGCCATCAGCTGGACAGACCAAGAGACCCAGTACTTC.

The sample holds a few counts of this clonotype. The chain links TRBV28 to TRBJ2-2; TRBD2 aligns across 15 bases. There are 19 residues in the CDR3. Germline values: CDR1 MDHEN, CDR2 SYDVKM. The ends lost 5 bases at V and 0 bases at J; junction bases unmatched: 7. In DNA, the CDR3 is TGTGCCAGCAGTCCATCAGGACTAGCGGGGGGGGCGAACACCGGGGAGCTGTTTTTT. Its translation is CASSPSGLAGGANTGELFF.

Only a few counts were recorded for this clonotype. The V call is TRBV5-6, the J call TRBJ2-3; D is uncertain. V lost 2 bases and J 1 base, leaving 14 bases between the germline ends. The CDR3 runs to 16 residues. CDR1 SGHDT and CDR2 YYEEEE come from the germline V gene. The CDR3: CASSLTEPSGTDTQYF. The CDR3 region has the DNA TGTGCCAGCAGCTTAACGGAGCCCTCCGGCACAGATACGCAGTATTTT.

This clonotype was detected only a few times. The V and J genes are TRBV5-1 and TRBJ1-2, with D perhaps TRBD1 (5 bases). The CDR3 totals 16 residues. The V gene's germline CDR1 is SGHRS and CDR2 YFSETQ. Trimming stripped 0 bases from V and 0 bases from J, with 12 bases between. This CDR3 reads CASSLGRDSANYGYTF. The DNA for the CDR3 is TGCGCCAGCAGCTTGGGACGGGACTCCGCTAACTATGGCTACACCTTC. Using reference TRBV5-1 and TRBJ1-2 for the parts outside the CDR3, the full variable domain is KAGVTQTPRYLIKTRGQQVTLSCSPISGHRSVSWYQQTPGQGLQFLFEYFSETQRNKGNFPGRFSGRQFSNSRSEMNVSTLELGDSALYLCASSLGRDSANYGYTFGSGTRLTVV.

The chain has TRBV6-2 or TRBV6-3 and TRBJ1-2, with D possibly being TRBD1 (5 bases). The ends were cut back, 2 bases at V and 8 bases at J, with 9 bases in the middle. Germline V CDR1 and CDR2: MNHEY, SVGEGT. There are 12 residues in the CDR3. The CDR3 nucleotides read TGTGCCAGCAGTTACAGCACAGGAGGCTACACCTTC. Its translation: CASSYSTGGYTF.

This clonotype showed up just a few times. The chain couples TRBV7-6 to TRBJ2-7, with a tentative D call TRBD1 (5 bases). With 6 bases removed from V and 3 bases from J, the gap between germline ends came to 15 bases. Germline V lookup: CDR1 SGHVS, CDR2 FNYEAQ. The CDR3 is made up of 14 amino acids. The CDR3 region is CASSKKVGDYEQYF. CDR3 DNA sequence: TGTGCCAGCAGTAAAAAAGTAGGGGACTACGAGCAGTACTTC.

This clonotype occurred a few times. This chain uses TRBV7-9 with TRBJ1-1; D is possibly TRBD1 (5 bases). The CDR3 runs to 17 residues. Trimming cost V 4 bases and J 1 base, with 19 bases left between them. Germline V CDR1 and CDR2: SEHNR, FQNEAQ (reference sequence). The CDR3 region is CASSSGDRGRTNTEAFF. CDR3 in DNA: TGTGCCAGCAGCTCCGGGGATAGGGGACGGACGAACACTGAAGCTTTCTTT.

This clonotype was detected ten times or more. The CDR3 DNA sequence: TGCAGTGCTATTCCCGGGACTAGCGGGGTGTACGAGCAGTACTTC. Translating it yields CSAIPGTSGVYEQYF. The chain carries TRBV20-1 and TRBJ2-7; 13 positions agree with TRBD2. Germline values: CDR1 DFQATT, CDR2 SNEGSKA (reference sequence). The junction had 7 bases not matched to a gene; V was cut back by 4 bases and J by 4 bases. The CDR3 loop spans 15 amino acids.

The rearrangement joins TRBV7-9 to TRBJ2-7, with D uncertain. The germline V and J ends were trimmed by 4 bases and 9 bases, with 22 bases remaining between them. The germline V gene encodes CDR1 SEHNR and CDR2 FQNEAQ (reference sequence). This CDR3 has 15 amino acids. This CDR3 is CASSWGMGTSIGQYF. The CDR3 nucleotides read TGTGCCAGCAGCTGGGGAATGGGAACCAGCATCGGGCAGTACTTC. Full variable domain (missing parts from reference TRBV7-9 and TRBJ2-7): DTGVSQNPRHKITKRGQNVTFRCDPISEHNRLYWYRQTLGQGPEFLTYFQNEAQLEKSRLLSDRFSAERPKGSFSTLEIQRTEQGDSAMYLCASSWGMGTSIGQYFGPGTRLTVT.

This clonotype was counted a few times. The chain recombines TRBV5-1 with TRBJ2-5; D unresolved. The germline V gene encodes CDR1 SGHRS and CDR2 YFSETQ. CDR3 length equals 13 residues. V shed 0 bases and J shed 2 bases, with 5 bases lying between them. The CDR3 spells CASSLGQQETQYF. The CDR3 DNA reads TGCGCCAGCAGCTTGGGACAACAAGAGACCCAGTACTTC.

This clonotype came up many times. The chain couples TRBV7-2 to TRBJ2-3; perhaps TRBD2 as D (8 bases). Per germline, CDR1 SGHTA and CDR2 FQGNSA. Trimming removed 4 bases from V and 3 bases from J, with 17 bases in between. The CDR3 is 16 residues long. DNA for the CDR3: TGTGCCAGCAGCTCACAGGGGACTAGGTTTACAGATACGCAGTATTTT. Amino acids: CASSSQGTRFTDTQYF.

The sample holds many counts of this clonotype. The chain carries TRBV12-3 or TRBV12-4 and TRBJ2-5; D uncertain. V gave up 6 bases and J gave up 6 bases, with 17 bases separating them. This CDR3 has 14 residues. CDR3 residues: CASRAGGPQQTQYF. In DNA form, the CDR3 reads TGTGCCAGCAGGGCCGGCGGCCCCCAGCAGACCCAGTACTTC.

This clonotype came up many times. The V call is TRBV3-1, the J call TRBJ1-1, with D hard to call. Trimming pared 4 bases from V and 2 bases from J, leaving 5 bases between. The CDR3 runs 12 residues. Germline V CDR1 and CDR2: LGHDT, YNNKEL (reference sequence). The CDR3 coding sequence is TGTGCCAGCAGCCTTTCCAACACTGAAGCTTTCTTT. Translating gives CASSLSNTEAFF.

This clonotype was seen only a few times. This chain links TRBV20-1 with TRBJ2-3; perhaps D is TRBD1 or TRBD2 (6 bases each). V was shortened by 3 bases and J by 14 bases, with 18 bases between the two germline ends. The germline CDR1 and CDR2 sequences are DFQATT and SNEGSKA (reference sequence). The CDR3 loop spans 12 amino acids. The CDR3 DNA reads as TGCAGTGCTAGCGCGGAGGGGGGCGCCCGGTATTTT. Its protein is CSASAEGGARYF.

In regard to this clonotype: Given the absence of the conserved phenylalanine or tryptophan at the CDR3 end, a read error is likely. The chain uses TRBV14 and TRBJ1-5; D is unclear. Germline assignment: CDR1 SGHDN and CDR2 FVKESK. V was pared by 0 bases and J by 4 bases, with 4 bases between. CDR3 size: 13 residues. The DNA for the CDR3 is TGTGCCAGCAGCCAAGAATGGAATCAGCCCCAGCATTCT. Amino acid sequence: CASSQEWNQPQHS.

V is TRBV7-2 and J is TRBJ1-3; D is uncertain. Between the trimmed V and J ends, which lost 5 bases and 0 bases, there was a span of 14 bases. Germline V gene data show CDR1 as SGHTA and CDR2 as FQGNSA. The CDR3 contains 16 residues. In DNA form, the CDR3 reads TGTGCCAGCAGCCAAGGCCCACGGAGCTCTGGAAACACCATATATTTT. This codes for CASSQGPRSSGNTIYF.

CDR3 sequence (DNA): TGTGCGGCCCGGGACAGGGTCCCAGATACGCAGTATTTT. Protein sequence: CAARDRVPDTQYF. This chain uses TRBV6-2 or TRBV6-3 with TRBJ2-3; 9 bases map to TRBD1. The CDR3 is 13 residues long. Per germline, CDR1 MNHEY and CDR2 SVGEGT.